These T cell receptor beta chains were read from a single sample in a study of shared clonotypes between healthy human individuals. The assay was immunoSEQ multiplex PCR, and TCRdb's table has in-frame clones only and misses some. The sample has 550,000 to 750,000 clones, about 91% seen once. Sequencing used naive CD8+ T cells sorted from blood. All receptors derive from a man aged 30 to 45 in good health. The CDR3 runs from the conserved cysteine through the conserved F or W. Fields, in order: D gene, clone size, V gene, J gene, CDR3 DNA, CDR3 protein. A D gene is named only where the DNA matches it firmly. Clone size is stated in some rows and not others, as once, few, many or a class when expanded.

D: -
size: -
V: TRBV28
J: TRBJ2-1
DNA: TGTGCCAGCAGTTTAACCGGAACATACAATGAGCAGTTCTTC
CDR3: CASSLTGTYNEQFF

D: -
size: -
V: TRBV27
J: TRBJ2-1
DNA: TGTGCCAGCAGCAGCGGCAGCTCCTACAATGAGCAGTTCTTC
CDR3: CASSSGSSYNEQFF

D: -
size: -
V: TRBV2
J: TRBJ2-3
DNA: TGTGCCAGCAGGTCCCCCAACCACGACACAGATACGCAGTATTTT
CDR3: CASRSPNHDTDTQYF

D: -
size: once
V: TRBV18
J: TRBJ2-1
DNA: TGTGCCAGCTCACCATTCAGGGACAATGAGCAGTTCTTC
CDR3: CASSPFRDNEQFF

D: TRBD1
size: -
V: TRBV29-1
J: TRBJ1-5
DNA: TGCAGCGGCATTCCGGGACAGGGGAGAGGCAACAATCAGCCCCAGCATTTT
CDR3: CSGIPGQGRGNNQPQHF

D: TRBD1
size: once
V: TRBV7-7
J: TRBJ2-1
DNA: TGTGCCAGCAGCTTAGCGGCAGGGGGTATAAATGAGCAGTTCTTC
CDR3: CASSLAAGGINEQFF

D: -
size: -
V: TRBV4-3
J: TRBJ2-2
DNA: TGCGCCAGCAGCCAAGACTACAGGGTGGACACCGGGGAGCTGTTTTTT
CDR3: CASSQDYRVDTGELFF

D: -
size: -
V: TRBV9
J: TRBJ2-3
DNA: TGTGCCAGCAGCACAGGAGGGAGAAATACAGATACGCAGTATTTT
CDR3: CASSTGGRNTDTQYF

D: TRBD2
size: -
V: TRBV29-1
J: TRBJ2-4
DNA: TGCAGCTTTGTCCTAGCGGGAGTAAACATTCAGTACTTC
CDR3: CSFVLAGVNIQYF

D: -
size: -
V: TRBV29-1
J: TRBJ2-1
DNA: TGCAGCGTCTCGACAGTCTCCTACAATGAGCAGTTCTTC
CDR3: CSVSTVSYNEQFF

D: -
size: -
V: TRBV27
J: TRBJ2-7
DNA: TGTGCCAGCAGCTTAGGGAAGCCCTACGAGCAGTACTTC
CDR3: CASSLGKPYEQYF

D: -
size: -
V: TRBV27
J: TRBJ2-3
DNA: TGTGCCAGCAGTATTCTGACAGACACAGATACGCAGTATTTT
CDR3: CASSILTDTDTQYF

D: TRBD2
size: -
V: TRBV7-3
J: TRBJ2-1
DNA: TGTGCCAGCAGCTCCGAACCACCGGACACACTAGCGGGAGAAGACAATGAGCAGTTCTTC
CDR3: CASSSEPPDTLAGEDNEQFF

D: -
size: -
V: TRBV27
J: TRBJ1-1
DNA: TGTGCCAGCAGCAAAGTTTACCCAACTCAAGGAGCTTTCTTT
CDR3: CASSKVYPTQGAFF

D: -
size: -
V: TRBV27
J: TRBJ2-7
DNA: TGTGCCAGCAGTTTGGGCCAGGGGAGGTACGAGCAGTACTTC
CDR3: CASSLGQGRYEQYF

D: -
size: -
V: TRBV28
J: TRBJ2-5
DNA: TGTGCCAGCAGTTTAATGTACCAAGAGACCCAGTACTTC
CDR3: CASSLMYQETQYF

D: TRBD2
size: -
V: TRBV18
J: TRBJ2-1
DNA: TGTGCCAGCTCACCAAGGAGACTCACTTGGGACGGGAGGGCCCCACCCTACAATGAGCAGTTCTTC
CDR3: CASSPRRLTWDGRAPPYNEQFF

D: -
size: -
V: TRBV4-1
J: TRBJ2-7
DNA: TGCGCCAGCAGCCAAGACCCAGGGGTCTCCTACGAGCAGTACTTC
CDR3: CASSQDPGVSYEQYF

D: -
size: -
V: TRBV27
J: TRBJ2-1
DNA: TGTGCCAGCAGTCCCTACGGATCCAACAATGAGCAGTTCTTC
CDR3: CASSPYGSNNEQFF

D: -
size: -
V: TRBV5-4
J: TRBJ2-7
DNA: TGTGCCAGCAGCGACCGGGATCAACTTTACGAGCAGTACTTC
CDR3: CASSDRDQLYEQYF

D: -
size: -
V: TRBV27
J: TRBJ2-7
DNA: TGTGCCAGCAGTGTCCTTGGGACCTACGAGCAGTACTTC
CDR3: CASSVLGTYEQYF

D: -
size: -
V: TRBV7-8
J: TRBJ2-1
DNA: TGTGCCAGCACCCTGACCTACAGGGCCTACAATGAGCAGTTCTTC
CDR3: CASTLTYRAYNEQFF

D: -
size: -
V: TRBV10-2
J: TRBJ2-2
DNA: TGCGCCAGCAGTAGCGGGAACACCGGGGAGCTGTTTTTT
CDR3: CASSSGNTGELFF

D: TRBD2
size: -
V: TRBV6-5
J: TRBJ2-1
DNA: TGTGCCAGCAGTTATCTAGCGGGAGCCTACAATGAGCAGTTCTTC
CDR3: CASSYLAGAYNEQFF

D: -
size: -
V: TRBV10-3
J: TRBJ2-2
DNA: TGTGCCATCAGTACCGAGGGGGAGCTGTTTTTT
CDR3: CAISTEGELFF

D: TRBD1
size: -
V: TRBV14
J: TRBJ1-2
DNA: TGTGCCAGCAGCCTGACAGGGATCGATGGCTACACCTTC
CDR3: CASSLTGIDGYTF

D: TRBD2
size: -
V: TRBV10-3
J: TRBJ2-3
DNA: TGTGCCATCAGTGAGTCGTCATCGGGGGGAGGACCGGATACGCAGTATTTT
CDR3: CAISESSSGGGPDTQYF

D: -
size: -
V: TRBV4-1
J: TRBJ2-1
DNA: TGCGCCAGCAGCCAAGGCTACAATGAGCAGTTCTTC
CDR3: CASSQGYNEQFF

D: -
size: -
V: TRBV7-9
J: TRBJ2-5
DNA: TGTGCCAGCAGCTTAGCAAGCCGGATTATAACGGAGACCCAGTACTTC
CDR3: CASSLASRIITETQYF

D: -
size: many
V: TRBV15
J: TRBJ2-3
DNA: TGTGCCACCAGCAGAGGAACCGAGGCAGATACGCAGTATTTT
CDR3: CATSRGTEADTQYF

D: TRBD2
size: -
V: TRBV7-3
J: TRBJ2-3
DNA: TGTGCCAGCAGCCCCATAGCGGGAGGGCCGTCGCAGTATTTT
CDR3: CASSPIAGGPSQYF

D: -
size: -
V: TRBV5-1
J: TRBJ1-1
DNA: TGCGCCAGCAGCTTAAGTCAGGGCCTGAACACTGAAGCTTTCTTT
CDR3: CASSLSQGLNTEAFF

D: TRBD1
size: -
V: TRBV27
J: TRBJ2-7
DNA: TGTGCCAGCAGTTTCTACGGGACAGGTACCTACGAGCAGTACTTC
CDR3: CASSFYGTGTYEQYF

D: -
size: -
V: TRBV29-1
J: TRBJ2-7
DNA: TGCAGCGTTGTTTCTTACGAGCAGTACTTC
CDR3: CSVVSYEQYF

D: -
size: -
V: TRBV27
J: TRBJ2-1
DNA: TGTGCCAGCAGTTTATTAGGAGCCAACAATGAGCAGTTCTTC
CDR3: CASSLLGANNEQFF

D: -
size: -
V: TRBV21-1
J: TRBJ2-1
DNA: TGTGCCAGCAGCAAAGTTTGCACTAGCGGGAGGGCCGCGGATGAGCAGTTCTTC
CDR3: CASSKVCTSGRAADEQFF

D: -
size: few
V: TRBV13
J: TRBJ2-3
DNA: TGTGCCAGCAGCCTAGACCTCACAGATACGCAGTATTTT
CDR3: CASSLDLTDTQYF

D: -
size: -
V: TRBV28
J: TRBJ2-1
DNA: TGTGCCAGCAAGGTAGAGGGAGTTGTCCGGATTAATGAGCAGTTCTTC
CDR3: CASKVEGVVRINEQFF

D: TRBD1
size: -
V: TRBV10-1
J: TRBJ2-1
DNA: TGCGCCAGCAGAGGGGGCGAGGGTGAGCAGTTCTTC
CDR3: CASRGGEGEQFF

D: TRBD1
size: -
V: TRBV7-8
J: TRBJ2-1
DNA: TGTGCCAGCAGCGCACCGGGACAGGTTAGGCTGGAGGACAATGAGCAGTTCTTC
CDR3: CASSAPGQVRLEDNEQFF

D: -
size: -
V: TRBV2
J: TRBJ2-7
DNA: TGTGCCAGCAGCGATAGTTACGAGCAGTACTTC
CDR3: CASSDSYEQYF

D: TRBD1
size: -
V: TRBV7-8
J: TRBJ2-5
DNA: TGTGCCAGCAGCCTAGGACAGGGGACAATACAAGAGACCCAGTACTTC
CDR3: CASSLGQGTIQETQYF

D: -
size: once
V: TRBV30
J: TRBJ2-3
DNA: TGTGCCTGGAGTGTAGGCGCTAGCAGCAGCACAGATACGCAGTATTTT
CDR3: CAWSVGASSSTDTQYF

D: -
size: -
V: TRBV2
J: TRBJ1-2
DNA: TGTGCCAGCAGCGACCCCTGGGACATCTCTAACTATGGCTACACCTTC
CDR3: CASSDPWDISNYGYTF

D: -
size: -
V: TRBV19
J: TRBJ1-1
DNA: TGTGCCAGCGGGAGCCGGGAAGCTTTCTTT
CDR3: CASGSREAFF

D: TRBD1
size: once
V: TRBV27
J: TRBJ2-1
DNA: TGTGCCAGCAGTCCCAGGGGGCGGTCCTACAATGAGCAGTTCTTC
CDR3: CASSPRGRSYNEQFF

D: TRBD1
size: -
V: TRBV7-9
J: TRBJ2-5
DNA: TGTGCCAGCAGCTTAGACATTCGGACAGGGAGGAAAGAGACCCAGTACTTC
CDR3: CASSLDIRTGRKETQYF

D: TRBD2
size: -
V: TRBV5-1
J: TRBJ2-7
DNA: TGCGCCAGCAGCTCCCTAGCGGGAGATGTCTACGAGCAGTACTTC
CDR3: CASSSLAGDVYEQYF

D: TRBD1
size: -
V: TRBV6-5
J: TRBJ1-2
DNA: TGTGCCAGCAGTTACCAAGGGGGCCGCTATGGCTACACCTTC
CDR3: CASSYQGGRYGYTF

D: -
size: once
V: TRBV9
J: TRBJ1-2
DNA: TGTGCCAGCAGCGTAGTTCGGGCAGACCTCGATAACTATGGCTACACCTTC
CDR3: CASSVVRADLDNYGYTF

D: TRBD1
size: once
V: TRBV7-9
J: TRBJ1-3
DNA: TGTGCCAGCAGCTTAGCGCGCTGGGACAGAAGAAACACCATATATTTT
CDR3: CASSLARWDRRNTIYF

D: TRBD1
size: once
V: TRBV28
J: TRBJ2-5
DNA: TGTGCCAGCAAGGGACAGCCCATCCGGGAGACCCAGTACTTC
CDR3: CASKGQPIRETQYF

D: -
size: -
V: TRBV5-1
J: TRBJ1-1
DNA: TGCGCCAGCAGCCCCGGACAGAAGATGAACACTGAAGCTTTCTTT
CDR3: CASSPGQKMNTEAFF

D: -
size: -
V: TRBV11-2
J: TRBJ1-3
DNA: TGTGCCAGCAGGGGGGGGGAACAGGCTGGAAACACCATATATTTT
CDR3: CASRGGEQAGNTIYF

D: -
size: -
V: TRBV5-4
J: TRBJ2-5
DNA: TGTGCCAGCAGCTTGGTTGGGGGTCCCCAAGAGACCCAGTACTTC
CDR3: CASSLVGGPQETQYF

D: -
size: once
V: TRBV5-6
J: TRBJ1-5
DNA: TGTGCCAGCAGCTTCGGGCAGATAAATCAGCCCCAGCATTTT
CDR3: CASSFGQINQPQHF